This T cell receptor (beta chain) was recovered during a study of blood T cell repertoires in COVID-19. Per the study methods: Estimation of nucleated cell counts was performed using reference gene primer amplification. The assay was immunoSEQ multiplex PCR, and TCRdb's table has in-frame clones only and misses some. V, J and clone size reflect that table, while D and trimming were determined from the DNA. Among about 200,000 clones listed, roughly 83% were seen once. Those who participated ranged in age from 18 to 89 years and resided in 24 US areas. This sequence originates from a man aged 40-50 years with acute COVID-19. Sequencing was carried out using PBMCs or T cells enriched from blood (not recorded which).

CDR3 amino acids: CASSVGRIHNEQFF. The CDR3 nucleotides read TGTGCCAGCAGTGTCGGGAGAATCCACAATGAGCAGTTCTTC. The chain couples TRBV25-1 to TRBJ2-1, with a possible D match to TRBD2 (6 bases). The CDR3 is 14 residues long. V was shortened by 4 bases and J by 5 bases, with 12 bases between the two germline ends. Germline V CDR1 and CDR2: MGHDK, SYGVNS.